This T cell receptor beta chain was recorded in a study of blood T cell repertoires in COVID-19. Study in general: T cells, B-cell-depleted T cells, or PBMCs supplied cDNA or gDNA.

Seattle's cohort entered during active infection and was followed longitudinally. The CDR3 totals 18 residues. Germline CDR1 MGHRA, CDR2 YSYEKL. J lost 4 bases, V lost 1 base, and 8 bases had no gene match. The repertoire was sequenced with immunoSEQ multiplex PCR; TCRdb's copy has only in-frame clones and lacks some. In the table there are about 110,000 clones, 60% to 85% of which are singletons. The clonotype originates from a man older than 75 with COVID-19, enrolled during active disease. Source material: peripheral blood. V is TRBV4-1 and J is TRBJ2-3; TRBD2 matches 13 bases. This CDR3 is CASSQGTSGGLRPDTQYF. DNA for the CDR3: TGCGCCAGCAGCCAAGGGACTAGCGGGGGTCTCCGACCAGATACGCAGTATTTT.